This record covers a single TCR beta chain. Its antigen is currently unknown. This sample is part of a study of T-cell memory formation after mild COVID-19. Overall study context: Largely donor-specific sequence clusters came from two donors. Findings and caveats of the study: Cross-reactive memory appears to have joined, as suggested by some responding clones showing up in pre-infection memory. Balance between CD4 and CD8 was seen in clones contracting day 15 to 85, and a CD4+ lean was seen in later expanders.

The CDR3 contains 17 residues. V lost 0 bases and J lost 9, with 21 bases in between. The germline gives CDR1 LNHNV, CDR2 YYDKDF (reference sequence). A single record per CDR3 protein comes from TCRdb applying MiXCR to the 5' RACE reads. The sample yields under 300,000 distinct CDR3 sequences, over 8.5% seen once. The source material was PBMCs or a T cell subset sorted from them (not recorded which). This chain links TRBV15 with TRBJ2-1; D remains ambiguous. The receptor comes from a man younger than 35 who had mild COVID-19 (a few samples of this study predate the infection). Cell type and time point are not known. The CDR3 region has the DNA TGTGCCACCAGCAGAGATCTGAACGTCCCTTTCGATGGTGAGCAGTTCTTC. Translated: CATSRDLNVPFDGEQFF.